These T cell receptor beta chains were read from a single sample in a study of T cells after yellow fever vaccination. TCRdb independently ran MiXCR on the 5' RACE reads; one entry per CDR3 protein. The data hold under 300,000 distinct CDR3 sequences, with roughly 6.2% observed a single time. The sequences come from CD4+ T cells sorted from PBMCs, collected on the day of the yellow fever booster vaccination. Source of these receptors: a man younger than 45 who received the YFV17D yellow fever vaccine. Each CDR3 is given with its conserved first and last residue. D genes are given only for firm matches. Part of the rows lack a size; the others show once, few, many or a class for expanded clones.

CDR3 protein: CASSLVREQFF
CDR3 DNA: TGTGCCAGCAGCTTAGTCCGCGAGCAGTTCTTC
V gene: TRBV7-2
J gene: TRBJ2-1
D gene: .
clone size: many

CDR3 protein: CASSPLAGTEASGNEQFF
CDR3 DNA: TGTGCCAGCTCACCACTGGCCGGGACCGAGGCTTCTGGGAATGAGCAGTTCTTC
V gene: TRBV18
J gene: TRBJ2-1
D gene: .
clone size: few

CDR3 protein: CASSSGLAVGEQYF
CDR3 DNA: TGTGCCAGCAGCTCAGGACTAGCGGTGGGCGAGCAGTACTTC
V gene: TRBV9
J gene: TRBJ2-7
D gene: TRBD2
clone size: .

CDR3 protein: CSARDARSNQPQHF
CDR3 DNA: TGCAGTGCTAGAGATGCGCGTAGCAATCAGCCCCAGCATTTT
V gene: TRBV20-1
J gene: TRBJ1-5
D gene: .
clone size: .

CDR3 protein: CASSHGRITLGEQYF
CDR3 DNA: TGCGCCAGCAGCCACGGACGGATCACTCTCGGGGAGCAGTACTTC
V gene: TRBV5-1
J gene: TRBJ2-7
D gene: .
clone size: few

CDR3 protein: CASSVDPQGAGTDTQYF
CDR3 DNA: TGTGCCAGCAGCGTAGACCCACAGGGGGCGGGTACAGATACGCAGTATTTT
V gene: TRBV9
J gene: TRBJ2-3
D gene: TRBD1
clone size: few

CDR3 protein: CASSPGTGCAVFRTGELFF
CDR3 DNA: TGTGCCAGCAGCCCCGGGACAGGCTGCGCAGTTTTTCGTACCGGGGAGCTGTTTTTT
V gene: TRBV4-2
J gene: TRBJ2-2
D gene: TRBD1
clone size: once

CDR3 protein: CASSPFPGQTSYEQYF
CDR3 DNA: TGTGCCAGCAGCCCTTTTCCCGGACAGACCTCCTACGAGCAGTACTTC
V gene: TRBV5-6
J gene: TRBJ2-7
D gene: .
clone size: few

CDR3 protein: CASSLTSGRAPGSYNEQFF
CDR3 DNA: TGTGCCAGCAGCCTTACTAGCGGGAGGGCCCCAGGGTCCTACAATGAGCAGTTCTTC
V gene: TRBV7-2
J gene: TRBJ2-1
D gene: TRBD2
clone size: few

CDR3 protein: CASSDSGTGEHEQYF
CDR3 DNA: TGTGCCAGCAGTGACTCAGGGACAGGGGAGCACGAGCAGTACTTC
V gene: TRBV6-5
J gene: TRBJ2-7
D gene: TRBD1
clone size: few

CDR3 protein: CASSTGGRNQPQHF
CDR3 DNA: TGCGCCAGCAGCACGGGGGGTAGGAATCAGCCCCAGCATTTT
V gene: TRBV5-1
J gene: TRBJ1-5
D gene: .
clone size: .

CDR3 protein: CASSSLAGQYYEQYF
CDR3 DNA: TGTGCCAGCAGCTCCCTAGCGGGGCAATACTACGAGCAGTACTTC
V gene: TRBV7-2
J gene: TRBJ2-7
D gene: TRBD2
clone size: .

CDR3 protein: CASSQDRGVPGELFF
CDR3 DNA: TGTGCCAGCAGCCAAGATCGTGGGGTCCCCGGGGAGCTGTTTTTT
V gene: TRBV4-2
J gene: TRBJ2-2
D gene: .
clone size: few

CDR3 protein: CASSQDTRAAFHTGELFF
CDR3 DNA: TGTGCCAGCAGCCAAGATACGCGGGCTGCCTTCCACACCGGGGAGCTGTTTTTT
V gene: TRBV14
J gene: TRBJ2-2
D gene: .
clone size: many

CDR3 protein: CASGVSQPQHF
CDR3 DNA: TGTGCCAGTGGGGTGAGCCAGCCCCAGCATTTT
V gene: TRBV6-5
J gene: TRBJ1-5
D gene: .
clone size: .

CDR3 protein: CASTPRGRNTGELFF
CDR3 DNA: TGTGCCAGCACCCCTAGGGGCCGGAACACCGGGGAGCTGTTTTTT
V gene: TRBV6-2/TRBV6-3
J gene: TRBJ2-2
D gene: .
clone size: few

CDR3 protein: CAWRIRGRQTAYEQYF
CDR3 DNA: TGTGCCTGGAGAATAAGAGGGAGACAAACCGCCTACGAGCAGTACTTC
V gene: TRBV30
J gene: TRBJ2-7
D gene: .
clone size: many

CDR3 protein: CASRIAARGGNEQFF
CDR3 DNA: TGTGCCAGCAGGATAGCGGCCAGAGGGGGGAATGAGCAGTTCTTC
V gene: TRBV3-1
J gene: TRBJ2-1
D gene: .
clone size: few

CDR3 protein: CASSPRTGFRNTEAFF
CDR3 DNA: TGTGCCAGCAGCCCTCGGACAGGGTTTAGGAACACTGAAGCTTTCTTT
V gene: TRBV3-1
J gene: TRBJ1-1
D gene: TRBD1
clone size: many

CDR3 protein: CSAAVPDTEAFF
CDR3 DNA: TGCAGCGCAGCCGTTCCAGACACTGAAGCTTTCTTT
V gene: TRBV20-1
J gene: TRBJ1-1
D gene: .
clone size: few

CDR3 protein: CASSQETRRYRESYEQYF
CDR3 DNA: TGTGCCAGCAGCCAAGAGACCCGACGTTACAGGGAGTCCTACGAGCAGTACTTC
V gene: TRBV4-2
J gene: TRBJ2-7
D gene: .
clone size: many

CDR3 protein: CASRRTSGNTDTQYF
CDR3 DNA: TGTGCCAGCAGACGGACTAGCGGGAACACAGATACGCAGTATTTT
V gene: TRBV12-3/TRBV12-4
J gene: TRBJ2-3
D gene: TRBD2
clone size: many

CDR3 protein: CASSLVSSGTTGELFF
CDR3 DNA: TGCGCCAGCAGCTTGGTGTCTAGCGGGACCACCGGGGAGCTGTTTTTT
V gene: TRBV5-1
J gene: TRBJ2-2
D gene: TRBD2
clone size: .

CDR3 protein: CASSLDSGSADTQYF
CDR3 DNA: TGTGCCAGCAGCTTAGATAGCGGGAGTGCAGATACGCAGTATTTT
V gene: TRBV11-3
J gene: TRBJ2-3
D gene: TRBD2
clone size: .

CDR3 protein: CSARDLGRGNEQYF
CDR3 DNA: TGCAGTGCTAGAGATCTCGGGCGGGGAAACGAGCAGTACTTC
V gene: TRBV20-1
J gene: TRBJ2-7
D gene: .
clone size: few

CDR3 protein: CSCGYDAKETQYF
CDR3 DNA: TGCTCGTGTGGATATGATGCGAAAGAGACCCAGTACTTC
V gene: TRBV20-1
J gene: TRBJ2-5
D gene: .
clone size: few

CDR3 protein: CSARSDGAGTGELFF
CDR3 DNA: TGCAGTGCTAGATCCGACGGGGCAGGGACCGGGGAGCTGTTTTTT
V gene: TRBV20-1
J gene: TRBJ2-2
D gene: .
clone size: .

CDR3 protein: CASSYSRQGVYEQYF
CDR3 DNA: TGTGCCAGCAGTTACTCGAGGCAGGGGGTATACGAGCAGTACTTC
V gene: TRBV6-5
J gene: TRBJ2-7
D gene: TRBD1
clone size: .

CDR3 protein: CASSHLGTSGTCSYNEQFF
CDR3 DNA: TGCGCCAGCAGTCATTTGGGGACTAGCGGTACATGCTCTTACAATGAGCAGTTCTTC
V gene: TRBV23-1
J gene: TRBJ2-1
D gene: TRBD2
clone size: many

CDR3 protein: CASSLAAGSHEQYF
CDR3 DNA: TGTGCCAGCAGCTTAGCTGCGGGGTCCCACGAGCAGTACTTC
V gene: TRBV7-2
J gene: TRBJ2-7
D gene: .
clone size: many

CDR3 protein: CASSATGTGGSGANVLTF
CDR3 DNA: TGTGCCAGTAGTGCCACAGGGACAGGGGGCTCTGGGGCCAACGTCCTGACTTTC
V gene: TRBV19
J gene: TRBJ2-6
D gene: TRBD1
clone size: many

CDR3 protein: CASSSAGTSTYEQYF
CDR3 DNA: TGTGCCAGCAGTTCCGCCGGGACTAGTACTTACGAGCAGTACTTC
V gene: TRBV12-3/TRBV12-4
J gene: TRBJ2-7
D gene: TRBD2
clone size: .

CDR3 protein: CASSEGPRRYTEAFF
CDR3 DNA: TGTGCCAGCAGTGAAGGGCCGAGGAGGTACACTGAAGCTTTCTTT
V gene: TRBV28
J gene: TRBJ1-1
D gene: .
clone size: .

CDR3 protein: CASSQTQGRAEAFF
CDR3 DNA: TGTGCCAGCAGCCAAACACAGGGGAGAGCTGAAGCTTTCTTT
V gene: TRBV14
J gene: TRBJ1-1
D gene: TRBD1
clone size: many

CDR3 protein: CASSLVLAGGLQETQYF
CDR3 DNA: TGTGCCAGCAGTTTAGTACTAGCGGGAGGTCTCCAAGAGACCCAGTACTTC
V gene: TRBV12-3/TRBV12-4
J gene: TRBJ2-5
D gene: TRBD2
clone size: .

CDR3 protein: CASSLGQGRDTGELFF
CDR3 DNA: TGTGCCAGCAGCTTAGGACAGGGGCGGGACACCGGGGAGCTGTTTTTT
V gene: TRBV7-7
J gene: TRBJ2-2
D gene: TRBD1
clone size: many

CDR3 protein: CSARDPTGLVQPQHF
CDR3 DNA: TGCAGTGCTAGAGACCCGACAGGGTTGGTTCAGCCCCAGCATTTT
V gene: TRBV20-1
J gene: TRBJ1-5
D gene: TRBD1
clone size: .

CDR3 protein: CSARDSQTEAFF
CDR3 DNA: TGCAGTGCTAGAGATTCCCAGACTGAAGCTTTCTTT
V gene: TRBV20-1
J gene: TRBJ1-1
D gene: .
clone size: .

CDR3 protein: CASSFGTGTNGYTF
CDR3 DNA: TGTGCCAGCAGCTTTGGGACAGGAACAAATGGCTACACCTTC
V gene: TRBV7-2
J gene: TRBJ1-2
D gene: TRBD1
clone size: many

CDR3 protein: CSASHRGGGKLFF
CDR3 DNA: TGCAGTGCTAGTCACAGGGGCGGGGGAAAACTGTTTTTT
V gene: TRBV20-1
J gene: TRBJ1-4
D gene: TRBD1
clone size: many

CDR3 protein: CASSGTSGRAGGYEQYF
CDR3 DNA: TGTGCCAGCAGCGGGACTAGCGGGAGGGCCGGGGGGTACGAGCAGTACTTC
V gene: TRBV7-2
J gene: TRBJ2-7
D gene: TRBD2
clone size: many

CDR3 protein: CASSGTSSPQQFF
CDR3 DNA: TGTGCCAGCTCCGGGACTAGCAGTCCCCAGCAGTTCTTC
V gene: TRBV2
J gene: TRBJ2-1
D gene: TRBD2
clone size: many